This is a list of T cell receptor beta chains from one sample in a study of cytomegalovirus exposure and HLA in healthy donors. Sequencing used immunoSEQ multiplex PCR; TCRdb keeps in-frame clones, though not all of them. The sample holds roughly 100,000 clones. The sequenced material came from PBMCs. The receptors were gathered from a man aged 35 to 55 in good health and CMV-seronegative. CDR3s include the opening cysteine and the closing phenylalanine or tryptophan. D genes are given only for firm matches.

D | J | V | CDR3 | DNA
NA | TRBJ1-2 | TRBV16 | CASSQSGAQYIAF | TGTGCCAGCAGCCAATCAGGGGCACAATATATCGCCTTC
TRBD1 | TRBJ2-1 | TRBV19 | CASRSTGENEQFF | TGTGCCAGCCGGTCGACAGGGGAAAATGAGCAGTTCTTC
NA | TRBJ2-7 | TRBV11-3 | CASSATPTYEQYF | TGTGCCAGCAGCGCGACACCTACCTACGAGCAGTACTTC
NA | TRBJ1-2 | TRBV6-1 | CASSETVDGYGYTF | TGTGCCAGCAGTGAAACGGTTGATGGCTATGGCTACACCTTC
NA | TRBJ2-7 | TRBV11-2 | CASSFTQQGYEQYF | TGTGCCAGCAGCTTCACCCAGCAGGGCTACGAGCAGTACTTC
TRBD2 | TRBJ2-5 | TRBV15 | CATRKTSGGLGETQYF | TGTGCCACCAGAAAGACTAGCGGGGGGTTGGGAGAGACCCAGTACTTC
TRBD2 | TRBJ2-1 | TRBV27 | CASSLTYGLAGVNEQFF | TGTGCCAGCAGTCTGACCTACGGACTAGCGGGAGTTAATGAGCAGTTCTTC
NA | TRBJ2-7 | TRBV7-9 | CASSFNPRGASSYEQYF | TGTGCCAGCAGTTTCAACCCCAGGGGTGCCAGCTCCTACGAGCAGTACTTC
TRBD1 | TRBJ2-7 | TRBV4-2 | CASSQDSGTGGYEQYF | TGTGCCAGCAGCCAAGATTCCGGGACAGGGGGCTACGAGCAGTACTTC
NA | TRBJ2-7 | TRBV10-1 | CASSKDSSSYEQYF | TGCGCCAGCAGTAAGGACTCGTCGTCCTACGAGCAGTACTTC
TRBD2 | TRBJ2-1 | TRBV7-2 | CASSLGLAGGRGSYNEQFF | TGTGCCAGCAGCTTAGGACTAGCGGGGGGCCGTGGCTCCTACAATGAGCAGTTCTTC
TRBD1 | TRBJ1-2 | TRBV5-4 | CASSSGTALYGYTF | TGTGCCAGCAGCTCCGGGACAGCACTATATGGCTACACCTTC
TRBD2 | TRBJ2-1 | TRBV6-5 | CASSYGTSKYNEQFF | TGTGCCAGCAGTTACGGGACTAGCAAATACAATGAGCAGTTCTTC
NA | TRBJ2-2 | TRBV5-5 | CASSRMDTFNTGELFF | TGTGCCAGCAGCCGAATGGACACCTTTAACACCGGGGAGCTGTTTTTT
TRBD2 | TRBJ2-3 | TRBV4-1 | CASSQEGASGRALNTQYF | TGCGCCAGCAGCCAAGAGGGGGCAAGCGGGAGGGCCCTAAATACGCAGTATTTT
TRBD1 | TRBJ1-2 | TRBV18 | CASSPQDRVNYGYTF | TGTGCCAGCTCACCGCAAGACAGGGTTAACTATGGCTACACCTTC
TRBD1 | TRBJ1-5 | TRBV15 | CATSRDPAGGTQPQHF | TGTGCCACCAGCAGAGATCCGGCAGGGGGCACTCAGCCCCAGCATTTT
NA | TRBJ1-1 | TRBV5-5 | CASSLDRASTEAFF | TGTGCCAGCAGCTTGGACAGGGCGTCCACTGAAGCTTTCTTT
TRBD1 | TRBJ2-7 | TRBV10-3 | CAISDRDRGYEQYF | TGTGCCATCAGTGACCGGGACAGGGGATACGAGCAGTACTTC
NA | TRBJ1-1 | TRBV29-1 | CSVEDMNTEAFF | TGCAGCGTTGAAGATATGAACACTGAAGCTTTCTTT
TRBD1 | TRBJ1-2 | TRBV19 | CASSIDRGHYGYTF | TGTGCCAGTAGTATCGACAGGGGCCACTATGGCTACACCTTC
NA | TRBJ2-7 | TRBV11-2 | CASSLDRGQTRQYF | TGTGCCAGCAGCTTAGATCGGGGACAAACGAGACAGTACTTC